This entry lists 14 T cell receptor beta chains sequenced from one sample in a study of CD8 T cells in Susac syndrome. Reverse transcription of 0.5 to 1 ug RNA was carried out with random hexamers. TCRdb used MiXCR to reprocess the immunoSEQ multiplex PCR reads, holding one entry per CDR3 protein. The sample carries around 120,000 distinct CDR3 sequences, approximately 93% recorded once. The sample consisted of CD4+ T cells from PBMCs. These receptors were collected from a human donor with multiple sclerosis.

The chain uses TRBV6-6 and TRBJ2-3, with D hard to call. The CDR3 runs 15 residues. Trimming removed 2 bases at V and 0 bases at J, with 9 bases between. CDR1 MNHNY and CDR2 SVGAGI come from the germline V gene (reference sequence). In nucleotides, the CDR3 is TGTGCCAGCAGTTACGAGTTGACTAGCACAGATACGCAGTATTTT. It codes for CASSYELTSTDTQYF.

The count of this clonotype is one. This CDR3 is CSASSPPGHSTDTQYF. CDR3 DNA sequence: TGCAGCGCCTCTTCACCTCCGGGACATAGCACAGATACGCAGTATTTT. This rearrangement joins TRBV29-1 to TRBJ2-3, with D tentatively TRBD1 (6 bases). The CDR3 consists of 16 residues. Trimming cost V 7 bases and J 0 bases, with 20 bases left between them. Germline lookup yields CDR1 SQVTM and CDR2 ANQGSEA.

The CDR3 here is CASSLEGGGPGELFF. The DNA of the CDR3 is TGTGCCAGCAGCCTCGAGGGGGGCGGCCCCGGGGAGCTGTTTTTT. The chain combines TRBV6-4 with TRBJ2-2; D is tentatively TRBD1 or TRBD2 (6 bases each). The CDR3 contains 15 residues. V lost 6 bases and J lost 6, with 17 bases in between. Germline-derived CDR1 and CDR2 are MRHNA and SNTAGT.

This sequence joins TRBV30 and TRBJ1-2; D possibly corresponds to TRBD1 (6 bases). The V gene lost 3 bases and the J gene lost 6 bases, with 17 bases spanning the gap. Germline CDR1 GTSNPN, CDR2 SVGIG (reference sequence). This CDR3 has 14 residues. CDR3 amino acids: CAWRIGRGLDGYTF. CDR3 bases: TGTGCCTGGAGGATAGGGCGGGGGCTTGATGGCTACACCTTC.

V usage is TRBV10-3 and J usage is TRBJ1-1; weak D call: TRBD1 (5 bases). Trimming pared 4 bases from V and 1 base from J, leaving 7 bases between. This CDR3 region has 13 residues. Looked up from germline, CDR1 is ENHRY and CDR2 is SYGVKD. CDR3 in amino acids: CAISAQGNTEAFF. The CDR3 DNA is TGTGCCATCAGTGCCCAGGGGAACACTGAAGCTTTCTTT.

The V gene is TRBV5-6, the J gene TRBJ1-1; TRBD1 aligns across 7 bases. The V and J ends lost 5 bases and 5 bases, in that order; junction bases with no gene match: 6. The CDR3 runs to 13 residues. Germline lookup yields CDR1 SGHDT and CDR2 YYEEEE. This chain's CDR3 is CASRSPRGTEAFF. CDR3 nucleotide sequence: TGTGCCAGCAGATCTCCCAGGGGGACTGAAGCTTTCTTT.

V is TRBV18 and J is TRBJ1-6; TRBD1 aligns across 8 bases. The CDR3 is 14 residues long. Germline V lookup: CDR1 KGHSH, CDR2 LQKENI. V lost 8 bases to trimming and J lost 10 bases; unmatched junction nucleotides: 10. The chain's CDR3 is CASTTTGDVSPLHF. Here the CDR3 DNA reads TGTGCCAGCACCACGACAGGGGACGTCTCACCCCTCCACTTT.

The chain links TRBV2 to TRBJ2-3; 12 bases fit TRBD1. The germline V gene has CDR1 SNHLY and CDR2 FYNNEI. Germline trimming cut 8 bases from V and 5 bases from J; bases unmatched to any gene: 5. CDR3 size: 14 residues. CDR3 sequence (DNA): TGTGCCAGCTCCCGGGACAGGGGGCGAGATACGCAGTATTTT. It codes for CASSRDRGRDTQYF.

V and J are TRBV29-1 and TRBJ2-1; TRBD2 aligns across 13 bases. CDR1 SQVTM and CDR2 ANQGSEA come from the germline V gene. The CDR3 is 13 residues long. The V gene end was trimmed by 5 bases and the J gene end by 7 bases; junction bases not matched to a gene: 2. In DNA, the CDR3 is TGCAGCGTTACTAGCGGGGGGGCGAATGAGCAGTTCTTC. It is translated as CSVTSGGANEQFF.

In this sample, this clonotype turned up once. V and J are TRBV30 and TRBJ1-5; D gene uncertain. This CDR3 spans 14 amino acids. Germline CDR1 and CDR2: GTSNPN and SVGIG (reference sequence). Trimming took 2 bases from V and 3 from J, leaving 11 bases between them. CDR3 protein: CAWSRSSNNQPQHF. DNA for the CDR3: TGTGCCTGGAGTCGAAGCAGCAACAATCAGCCCCAGCATTTT.

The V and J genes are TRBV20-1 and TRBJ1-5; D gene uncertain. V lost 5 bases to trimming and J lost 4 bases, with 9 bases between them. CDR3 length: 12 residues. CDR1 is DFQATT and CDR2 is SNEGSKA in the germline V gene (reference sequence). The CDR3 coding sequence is TGCAGTGCTGCACGGGTGAATCAGCCCCAGCATTTT. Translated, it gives CSAARVNQPQHF.

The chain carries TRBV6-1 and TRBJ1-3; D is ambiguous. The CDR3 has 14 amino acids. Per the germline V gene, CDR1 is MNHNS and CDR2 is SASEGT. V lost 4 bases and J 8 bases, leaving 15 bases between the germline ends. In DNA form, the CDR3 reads TGTGCCAGCAGTGGCCCCCTCGGCGGTGACACCATATATTTT. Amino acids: CASSGPLGGDTIYF.

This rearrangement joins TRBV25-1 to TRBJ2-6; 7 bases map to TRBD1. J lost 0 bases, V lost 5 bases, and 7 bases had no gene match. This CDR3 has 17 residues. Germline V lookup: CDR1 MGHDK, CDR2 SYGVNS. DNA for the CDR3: TGTGCCAGCAGTCTCCGGGACAGAGGCTCTGGGGCCAACGTCCTGACTTTC. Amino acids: CASSLRDRGSGANVLTF.

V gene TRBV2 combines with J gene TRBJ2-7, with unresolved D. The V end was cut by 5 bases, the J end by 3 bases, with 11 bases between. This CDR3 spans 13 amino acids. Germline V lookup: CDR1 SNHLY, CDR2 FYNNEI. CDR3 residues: CASSTQKGYEQYF. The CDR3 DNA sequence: TGTGCCAGCAGTACCCAAAAAGGCTACGAGCAGTACTTC.